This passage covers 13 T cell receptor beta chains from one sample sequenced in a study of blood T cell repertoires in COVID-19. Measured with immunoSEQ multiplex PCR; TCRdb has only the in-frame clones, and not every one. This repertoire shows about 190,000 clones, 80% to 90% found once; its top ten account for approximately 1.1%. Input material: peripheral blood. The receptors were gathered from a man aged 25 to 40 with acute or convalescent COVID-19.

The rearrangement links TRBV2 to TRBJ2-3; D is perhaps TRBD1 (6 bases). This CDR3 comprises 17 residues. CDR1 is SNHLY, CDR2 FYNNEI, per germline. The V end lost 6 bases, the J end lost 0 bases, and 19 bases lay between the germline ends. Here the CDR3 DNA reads TGTGCCAGCAGGATCCGGGACACGCGGACTAGCACAGATACGCAGTATTTT. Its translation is CASRIRDTRTSTDTQYF.

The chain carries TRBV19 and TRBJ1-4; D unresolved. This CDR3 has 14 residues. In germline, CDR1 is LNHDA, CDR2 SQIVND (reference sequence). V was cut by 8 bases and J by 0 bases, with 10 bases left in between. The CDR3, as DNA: TGTGCCAGTCAGCCCGGGGCAACTAATGAAAAACTGTTTTTT. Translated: CASQPGATNEKLFF.

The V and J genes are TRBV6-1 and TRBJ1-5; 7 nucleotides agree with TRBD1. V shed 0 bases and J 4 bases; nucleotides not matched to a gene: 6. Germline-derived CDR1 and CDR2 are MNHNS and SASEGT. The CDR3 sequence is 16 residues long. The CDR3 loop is CASSEALGRGNQPQHF. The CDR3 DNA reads TGTGCCAGCAGTGAAGCGTTGGGCAGGGGGAATCAGCCCCAGCATTTT.

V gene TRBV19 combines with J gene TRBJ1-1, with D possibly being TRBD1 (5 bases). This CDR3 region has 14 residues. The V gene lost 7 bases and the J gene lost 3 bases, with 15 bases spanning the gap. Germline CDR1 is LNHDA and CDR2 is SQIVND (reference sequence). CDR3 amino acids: CASNLAMTDTEAFF. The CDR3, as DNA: TGTGCCAGTAACCTCGCCATGACAGACACTGAAGCTTTCTTT. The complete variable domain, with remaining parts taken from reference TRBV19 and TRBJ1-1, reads DGGITQSPKYLFRKEGQNVTLSCEQNLNHDAMYWYRQDPGQGLRLIYYSQIVNDFQKGDIAEGYSVSREKKESFPLTVTSAQKNPTAFYLCASNLAMTDTEAFFGQGTRLTVV.

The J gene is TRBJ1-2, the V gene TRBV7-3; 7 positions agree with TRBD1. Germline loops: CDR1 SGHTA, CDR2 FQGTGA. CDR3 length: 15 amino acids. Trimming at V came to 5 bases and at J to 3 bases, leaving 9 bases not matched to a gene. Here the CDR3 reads CASSPGRTGDYGYTF. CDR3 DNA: TGTGCCAGCAGCCCAGGCCGTACAGGGGACTATGGCTACACCTTC.

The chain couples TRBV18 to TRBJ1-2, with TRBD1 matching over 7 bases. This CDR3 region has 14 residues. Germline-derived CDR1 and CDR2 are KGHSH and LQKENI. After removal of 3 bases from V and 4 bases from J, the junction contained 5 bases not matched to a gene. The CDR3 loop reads CASSPGQRLYGYTF. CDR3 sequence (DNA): TGTGCCAGCTCACCGGGACAGCGACTCTATGGCTACACCTTC.

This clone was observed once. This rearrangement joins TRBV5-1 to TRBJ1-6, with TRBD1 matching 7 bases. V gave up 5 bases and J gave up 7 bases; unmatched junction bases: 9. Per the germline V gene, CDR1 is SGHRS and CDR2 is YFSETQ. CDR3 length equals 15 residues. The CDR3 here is CASRVTGDGNSPLHF. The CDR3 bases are TGCGCCAGCAGGGTAACAGGGGACGGGAATTCACCCCTCCACTTT.

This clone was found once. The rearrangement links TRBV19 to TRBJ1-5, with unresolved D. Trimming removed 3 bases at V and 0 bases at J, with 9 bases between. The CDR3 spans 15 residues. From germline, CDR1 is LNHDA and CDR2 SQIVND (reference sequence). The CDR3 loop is CASSMVSYSNQPQHF. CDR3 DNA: TGTGCCAGTAGTATGGTTAGTTATAGCAATCAGCCCCAGCATTTT.

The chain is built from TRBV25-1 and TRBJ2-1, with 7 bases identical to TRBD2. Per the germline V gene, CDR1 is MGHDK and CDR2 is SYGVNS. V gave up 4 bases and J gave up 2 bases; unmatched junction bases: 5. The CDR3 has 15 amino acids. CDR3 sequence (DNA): TGTGCCAGCAGTGTAGCGGGTGGGGCCTACAATGAGCAGTTCTTC. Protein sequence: CASSVAGGAYNEQFF.

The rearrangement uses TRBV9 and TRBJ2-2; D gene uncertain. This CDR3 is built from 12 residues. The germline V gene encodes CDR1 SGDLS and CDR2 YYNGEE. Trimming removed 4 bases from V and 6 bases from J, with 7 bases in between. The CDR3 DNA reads TGTGCCAGCAGCCTGCTAGCCGGGGAGCTGTTTTTT. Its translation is CASSLLAGELFF.

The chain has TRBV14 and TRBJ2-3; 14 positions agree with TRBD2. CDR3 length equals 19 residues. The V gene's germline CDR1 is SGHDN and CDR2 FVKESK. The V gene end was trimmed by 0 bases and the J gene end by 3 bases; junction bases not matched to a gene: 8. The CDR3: CASSQDLRLAGGLTDTQYF. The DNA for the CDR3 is TGTGCCAGCAGCCAAGACCTCCGACTAGCGGGAGGGCTGACAGATACGCAGTATTTT.

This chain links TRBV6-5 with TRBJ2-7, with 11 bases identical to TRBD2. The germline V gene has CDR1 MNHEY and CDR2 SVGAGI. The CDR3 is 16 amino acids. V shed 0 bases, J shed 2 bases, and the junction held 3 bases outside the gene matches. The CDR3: CASSYSASGRTYEQYF. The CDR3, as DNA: TGTGCCAGCAGTTACTCCGCTAGCGGGAGGACCTACGAGCAGTACTTC.

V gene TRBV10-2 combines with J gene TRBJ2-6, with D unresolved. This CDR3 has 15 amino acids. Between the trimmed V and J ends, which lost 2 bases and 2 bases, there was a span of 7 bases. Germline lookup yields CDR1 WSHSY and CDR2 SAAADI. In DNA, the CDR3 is TGCGCCAGCAGTGAGAGAAGAGCTGGGGCCAACGTCCTGACTTTC. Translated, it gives CASSERRAGANVLTF.